Listed here are 19 T cell receptor beta chains from one sample, sequenced in a study of OX40 agonist ivuxolimab in advanced cancers. Receptor amplification or capture employed the immunoSEQ multiplex PCR assay. TCRdb's version of the immuneACCESS table is confined to in-frame rearrangements and falls short of the full clone set. An unresolved V gene accounts for under half of the shortfall where checked; the remainder is of unknown origin. For this sample there are just under 65,000 clones; about 89% appear just once. The ten largest clones represent about 5% of the sample. The sequencing used CD4+ or CD8+ T cells sorted from blood, collected in a trial of the OX40 agonist ivuxolimab. These receptors all stem from an adult with an advanced solid tumor such as melanoma, head and neck, liver or kidney cancer.

The genes are TRBV18 and TRBJ2-6; D is possibly TRBD2 (7 bases). This CDR3 is 17 amino acids long. CDR1 and CDR2 (germline): KGHSH, LQKENI. V dropped 6 bases and J dropped 2 bases, with 17 bases sitting between them. The CDR3 nucleotides are TGTGCCAGCTCTACCCCCCCGGGGGGCGCTGGGGCCAACGTCCTGACTTTC. It yields the protein CASSTPPGGAGANVLTF.

The gene calls are TRBV11-3 and TRBJ2-3; TRBD2 matches 12 bases. The CDR3 covers 16 residues. Unmatched junction bases numbered 6, after V lost 4 bases and J lost 4 bases. Germline CDR1 and CDR2: SGHNT and YENEEA. The CDR3: CASSSRLAGAADTQYF. The CDR3 coding sequence is TGTGCCAGCAGCTCCCGACTAGCGGGAGCAGCAGATACGCAGTATTTT.

The chain has TRBV5-1 and TRBJ2-1; weak D call: TRBD2 (6 bases). The CDR3 contains 15 residues. V lost 2 bases and J 6 bases, leaving 15 bases between the germline ends. Per germline, CDR1 SGHRS and CDR2 YFSETQ. CDR3 amino acids: CASSFGSTGINEQFF. The CDR3 nucleotides read TGCGCCAGCAGCTTCGGGAGTACGGGAATCAATGAGCAGTTCTTC.

V usage is TRBV2 and J usage is TRBJ2-7, with D perhaps TRBD2 (5 bases). The CDR3 runs to 15 residues. The V gene lost 3 bases and the J gene lost 5 bases, with 17 bases spanning the gap. Germline CDR1 reads SNHLY; CDR2 reads FYNNEI. The CDR3 DNA reads TGTGCCAGCAGTGATTTCGCGGCCGGGCGGGACGAGCAGTACTTC. Translation gives CASSDFAAGRDEQYF.

Judged by abundance, this clone is medium-sized. This rearrangement joins TRBV18 to TRBJ2-7; 8 bases map to TRBD2. J gave up 2 bases and V 3 bases, and 9 bases lay outside the gene matches. Germline CDR1 and CDR2: KGHSH and LQKENI. The CDR3 loop spans 16 amino acids. The CDR3 DNA sequence: TGTGCCAGCTCACCCCCCCTGAGCGGGAGCCCCTACGAGCAGTACTTC. This gives the protein CASSPPLSGSPYEQYF.

The V and J genes are TRBV29-1 and TRBJ2-3; D is possibly TRBD2 (6 bases). V dropped 4 bases and J dropped 1 base, with 9 bases sitting between them. This CDR3 region has 13 residues. Germline-derived CDR1 and CDR2 are SQVTM and ANQGSEA. The CDR3 here is CSVVRDGTDTQYF. Written as DNA, the CDR3 is TGCAGCGTTGTGCGGGATGGCACAGATACGCAGTATTTT.

The chain couples TRBV28 to TRBJ2-7; D call uncertain. Germline values: CDR1 MDHEN, CDR2 SYDVKM. The length of the CDR3 is 12 residues. Trimming stripped 3 bases from V and 2 bases from J, with 5 bases between. The CDR3 spells CASSFGPYEQYF. The CDR3 DNA reads TGTGCCAGCAGTTTTGGACCCTACGAGCAGTACTTC.

The V and J genes are TRBV30 and TRBJ2-1; 10 bases are shared with TRBD2. Germline values: CDR1 GTSNPN, CDR2 SVGIG (reference sequence). Germline trimming cut 2 bases from V and 2 bases from J; bases unmatched to any gene: 3. The CDR3 is made up of 15 amino acids. CDR3 amino acids: CAWSSGLAAYNEQFF. The CDR3 DNA follows: TGTGCCTGGAGTTCTGGACTAGCGGCCTACAATGAGCAGTTCTTC.

The genes are TRBV18 and TRBJ1-4, with D possibly TRBD1 on 6 matching bases. The CDR3 is 14 amino acids. Germline V gives CDR1 KGHSH, CDR2 LQKENI. The ends were cut back, 6 bases at V and 5 bases at J, with 13 bases in the middle. The CDR3 loop is CASSQTGTNEKLFF. The CDR3 DNA is TGTGCCAGCTCCCAAACAGGGACGAATGAAAAACTGTTTTTT.

The chain combines TRBV27 with TRBJ2-2; D unresolved. In germline, CDR1 is MNHEY, CDR2 SMNVEV (reference sequence). V lost 5 bases and J lost 5, with 15 bases in between. This CDR3 spans 15 amino acids. This CDR3 is CASSIRLPNTGELFF. The DNA for the CDR3 is TGTGCCAGCAGTATAAGACTCCCTAATACCGGGGAGCTGTTTTTT.

This clone occurred a few times. This chain joins TRBV6-5 and TRBJ1-5; D uncertain. The CDR3 sequence is 13 residues long. CDR1 MNHEY and CDR2 SVGAGI come from the germline V gene. Trimming shortened V by 6 bases and J by 0 bases, and 6 bases separated the two germline ends. CDR3 sequence reads: CASSDGSNQPQHF. As DNA, the CDR3 is TGTGCCAGCAGCGACGGTAGCAATCAGCCCCAGCATTTT.

V usage is TRBV6-4 and J usage is TRBJ2-3; D gene uncertain. Trimming left V 3 bases short and J 2 bases short, with 9 bases between. The CDR3 length is 14 residues. Germline V gene lookup returns CDR1 MRHNA and CDR2 SNTAGT. CDR3 in amino acids: CASSESGPTDTQYF. The CDR3 nucleotides read TGTGCCAGCAGTGAATCCGGGCCCACAGATACGCAGTATTTT.

The gene calls are TRBV19 and TRBJ1-2; D possibly corresponds to TRBD1 (6 bases). V shed 2 bases and J shed 3 bases, with 16 bases lying between them. The CDR3 spans 16 residues. CDR1 is LNHDA, CDR2 SQIVND, per germline (reference sequence). The CDR3 DNA sequence: TGTGCCAGTAGTATACGGTATCAAGGGGGAGACTATGGCTACACCTTC. Translated: CASSIRYQGGDYGYTF. Variable domain in full (rest from reference TRBV19 and TRBJ1-2): DGGITQSPKYLFRKEGQNVTLSCEQNLNHDAMYWYRQDPGQGLRLIYYSQIVNDFQKGDIAEGYSVSREKKESFPLTVTSAQKNPTAFYLCASSIRYQGGDYGYTFGSGTRLTVV.

The chain joins TRBV5-6 to TRBJ2-3; D unresolved. This CDR3 is 16 amino acids long. Germline lookup yields CDR1 SGHDT and CDR2 YYEEEE. V lost 0 bases to trimming and J lost 2 bases, with 13 bases between them. In DNA form, the CDR3 reads TGTGCCAGCAGCTTGGGGACGGCACTCCACACAGATACGCAGTATTTT. Protein product: CASSLGTALHTDTQYF.

Here the CDR3 reads CASSLARGQPQHF. CDR3 DNA: TGTGCCAGCAGCTTAGCGCGAGGTCAGCCCCAGCATTTT. V is TRBV7-8 and J is TRBJ1-5; no definite D call. The CDR3 consists of 13 residues. Germline lookup yields CDR1 SGHVS and CDR2 FQNEAQ. Trimming stripped 0 bases from V and 6 bases from J, with 6 bases between.

The CDR3 region has the DNA TGCGCCAGCAGCTGGACCCGGGGTGAAGATACGCAGTATTTT. Its translation is CASSWTRGEDTQYF. The V and J genes are TRBV5-1 and TRBJ2-3; D possibly corresponds to TRBD2 (5 bases). V lost 3 bases to trimming and J lost 5 bases, with 13 bases between them. The CDR3 has 14 residues. CDR1 and CDR2 (germline): SGHRS, YFSETQ. The whole variable domain, filled in from reference TRBV5-1 and TRBJ2-3, reads KAGVTQTPRYLIKTRGQQVTLSCSPISGHRSVSWYQQTPGQGLQFLFEYFSETQRNKGNFPGRFSGRQFSNSRSEMNVSTLELGDSALYLCASSWTRGEDTQYFGPGTRLTVL.

In DNA form, the CDR3 reads TGTGCCAGCAGTTTATTAGCGGTCTCCTACGAGCAGTACTTC. Its translation: CASSLLAVSYEQYF. The chain recombines TRBV28 with TRBJ2-7, with a weak D call TRBD2 (6 bases). CDR1 and CDR2 (germline): MDHEN, SYDVKM. Trimming took off 1 base at V and 0 bases at J, with 7 bases between the two ends. The CDR3 contains 14 residues.

V gene TRBV12-5 combines with J gene TRBJ2-5; D might be TRBD1 (6 bases). This CDR3 has 16 residues. With 2 bases removed from V and 0 bases from J, the gap between germline ends came to 13 bases. CDR1 is LGHNT and CDR2 is FRNRAP in the germline V gene. The CDR3 nucleotides read TGTGCTAGTGGTTTGACTGGGACACCGTACCAAGAGACCCAGTACTTC. This codes for CASGLTGTPYQETQYF.

This rearrangement joins TRBV28 to TRBJ1-1; unclear D gene. CDR1 MDHEN and CDR2 SYDVKM come from the germline V gene. This CDR3 has 12 residues. V dropped 9 bases and J dropped 1 base, with 9 bases sitting between them. CDR3 bases: TGTGCCAGTAAGTTAGGGAACACTGAAGCTTTCTTT. It codes for CASKLGNTEAFF.